Here is one T cell receptor beta chain with its context. This record belongs to a study of shared clonotypes between healthy human individuals. The V end was cut by 3 bases, the J end by 0 bases, with 12 bases between. The CDR3 contains 16 residues. Per the germline V gene, CDR1 is MNHEY and CDR2 is SMNVEV (reference sequence). The protocol was immunoSEQ multiplex PCR, while the TCRdb copy is restricted to in-frame clones and leaves out a portion. The sample includes over a million clones, about 96% of them seen just once. Specimen: naive CD4+ T cells sorted from blood. As to subset: CD45RA+ positively selected. The clonotype was recovered from a man aged 25-40 years in good health. J is TRBJ2-1 and V is TRBV27, with D perhaps assigned TRBD1 or TRBD2 (7 bases each). The DNA for the CDR3 is TGTGCCAGCAGTTTGGGAGGGGGCCTCTCCTACAATGAGCAGTTCTTC. Encoded protein: CASSLGGGLSYNEQFF.